This T cell receptor (beta chain) was sequenced during a study of Ad26.COV2.S vaccination and SARS-CoV-2 variants. Profiling relied on immunoSEQ multiplex PCR, and the TCRdb table lists in-frame clones only, not all of them. Of 400,000 to 450,000 clones in the sample, around 90% were seen once. Indicated treatment: roughly 18 received Ad26.COV2.S at low or high dose, single or two shots; about 5 received placebo; per-sample allocation not given. Day 63 following the first vaccine or placebo injection was when the samples were taken. This CDR3 spans 16 amino acids. The germline V gene encodes CDR1 KGHSH and CDR2 LQKENI. Between the trimmed V and J ends, which lost 4 bases and 2 bases, there was a span of 15 bases.

Here the sequenced sample was peripheral blood, taken in a trial of Ad26.COV2.S vaccine versus placebo. This chain joins TRBV18 and TRBJ1-3; D might be TRBD1 (6 bases). This receptor was taken from a person aged 18-60 years who received the Ad26.COV2.S COVID-19 vaccine or a placebo. The DNA for the CDR3 is TGTGCCAGCTCACTTACCGGACAGATAACTGGAAACACCATATATTTT. Its translation is CASSLTGQITGNTIYF.